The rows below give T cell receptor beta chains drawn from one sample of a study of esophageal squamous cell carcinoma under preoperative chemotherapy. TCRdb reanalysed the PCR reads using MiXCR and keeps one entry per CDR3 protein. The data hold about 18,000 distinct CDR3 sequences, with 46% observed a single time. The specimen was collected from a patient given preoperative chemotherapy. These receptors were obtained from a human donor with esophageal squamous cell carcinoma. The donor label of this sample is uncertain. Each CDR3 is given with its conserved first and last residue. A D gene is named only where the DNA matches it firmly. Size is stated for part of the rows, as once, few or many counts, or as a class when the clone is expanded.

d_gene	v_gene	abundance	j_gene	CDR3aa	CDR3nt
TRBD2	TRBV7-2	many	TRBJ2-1	CASSLEDWRGTQFF	TGTGCCAGCAGCTTAGAGGATTGGCGGGGGACCCAGTTCTTC
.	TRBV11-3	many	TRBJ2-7	CASSLGGNSYEQYF	TGTGCCAGCAGCTTAGGCGGGAACTCCTACGAGCAGTACTTC
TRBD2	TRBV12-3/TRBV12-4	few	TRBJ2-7	CASTPSGVVGEQYF	TGTGCCAGCACTCCCAGCGGGGTAGTGGGCGAGCAGTACTTC
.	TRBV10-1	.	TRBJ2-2	CASSVATQGTGELFF	TGCGCCAGCAGTGTTGCCACCCAGGGAACCGGGGAGCTGTTTTTT
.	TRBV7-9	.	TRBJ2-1	CASSLGLGSDEQFF	TGTGCCAGCAGCCTAGGCCTGGGTAGCGATGAGCAGTTCTTC
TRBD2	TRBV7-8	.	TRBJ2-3	CASTPGRFGRGGGTDTQYF	TGTGCCAGCACCCCAGGACGTTTCGGGAGGGGAGGGGGCACAGATACGCAGTATTTT
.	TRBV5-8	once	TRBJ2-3	CPSRGRGVKDTQYF	TGCCCCAGCAGGGGCCGGGGAGTCAAAGATACTCAGTATTTT
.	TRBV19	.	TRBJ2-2	CASSGYSNTGELFF	TGTGCCAGTAGTGGTTATTCGAACACCGGGGAGCTGTTTTTT
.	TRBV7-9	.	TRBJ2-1	CASSSTGHHNEQFF	TGTGCCAGCAGCTCCACGGGACATCACAATGAGCAGTTCTTC
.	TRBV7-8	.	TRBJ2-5	CASSSWEKIETQYF	TGTGCCAGCAGCTCTTGGGAGAAGATAGAGACCCAGTACTTC
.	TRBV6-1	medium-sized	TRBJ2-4	CASSEFIAKNIQYF	TGTGCCAGCAGTGAATTTATTGCCAAAAACATTCAGTACTTC
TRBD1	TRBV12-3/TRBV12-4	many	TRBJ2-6	CASRPGGTGANVLTF	TGTGCCAGCAGACCAGGGGGTACTGGGGCCAACGTCCTGACTTTC
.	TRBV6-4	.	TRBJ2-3	CATGDGGSGHDTQYF	TGTGCCACCGGGGACGGGGGCAGTGGACACGATACCCAGTATTTT
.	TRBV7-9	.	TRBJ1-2	CASSFETDYGYTF	TGTGCCAGCAGCTTCGAGACAGATTATGGCTACACCTTC
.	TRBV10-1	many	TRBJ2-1	CASSDPGTNEQFF	TGCGCCAGCAGTGACCCCGGGACTAATGAGCAGTTCTTC
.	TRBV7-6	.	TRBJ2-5	CASSLVGGRDETQYF	TGTGCCAGCAGCTTAGTCGGGGGGCGGGATGAGACCCAGTACTTC
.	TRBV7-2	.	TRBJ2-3	CASRIVGSGRIADTQYF	TGTGCCAGCAGGATAGTAGGTAGCGGCCGTATCGCAGATACCCAGTATTTT
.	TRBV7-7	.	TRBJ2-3	CASSVDGADTQYF	TGTGCTAGCAGCGTAGACGGCGCAGATACGCAGTATTTT
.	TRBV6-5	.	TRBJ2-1	CASSYVKGGKNIQFF	TGTGCCAGCAGTTACGTCAAGGGGGGAAAAAACATTCAGTTCTTC
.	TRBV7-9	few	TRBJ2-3	CASTVSGVGTDTQYF	TGTGCCAGCACCGTTAGCGGTGTGGGCACAGATACGCAGTATTTT
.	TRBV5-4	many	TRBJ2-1	CASSLAGGQQFF	TGTGCCAGCAGCTTGGCCGGGGGTCAGCAGTTCTTC
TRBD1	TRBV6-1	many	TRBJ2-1	CASSDRVLYNEQFF	TGTGCCAGTTCGGACAGGGTCCTCTACAATGAGCAGTTCTTC
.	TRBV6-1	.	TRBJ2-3	CAGRGGPLLDTQYF	TGTGCCGGCCGAGGGGGGCCCCTTTTGGATACGCAGTATTTT
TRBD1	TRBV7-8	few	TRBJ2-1	CASSTDRDGEQFF	TGTGCCAGCAGCACGGACAGGGATGGTGAGCAGTTCTTC
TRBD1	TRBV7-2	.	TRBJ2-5	CASGGRGGRDPETQYF	TGTGCCAGCGGGGGACGAGGGGGCCGGGACCCAGAGACCCAGTACTTC
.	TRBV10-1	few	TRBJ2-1	CASSEGQGPYNEQFF	TGCGCCAGCAGTGAGGGGCAGGGGCCGTACAATGAGCAGTTCTTC
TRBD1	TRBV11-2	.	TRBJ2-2	CASSDSDRACTDALFF	TGTGCCAGCAGCGACTCGGACAGGGCCTGCACAGATGCGCTGTTTTTT
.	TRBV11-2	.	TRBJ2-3	CASGRRAISTETQYF	TGTGCCAGCGGCCGACGGGCTATCAGCACAGAGACGCAGTATTTT
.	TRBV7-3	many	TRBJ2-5	CASSSGAGETQYF	TGTGCCAGCAGCTCCGGGGCCGGGGAGACCCAGTACTTC
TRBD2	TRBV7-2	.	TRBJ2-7	CASSSTSGAYEQYF	TGTGCCAGCAGCTCGACTAGCGGGGCCTACGAGCAGTACTTC
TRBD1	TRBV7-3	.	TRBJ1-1	CASSQTGVGNTEAFF	TGTGCCAGCAGCCAAACAGGGGTGGGGAACACTGAAGCTTTCTTT
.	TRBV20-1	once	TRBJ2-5	CSAERAGAKTQYF	TGCAGTGCCGAGAGGGCTGGGGCGAAGACCCAGTACTTC
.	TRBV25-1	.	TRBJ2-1	CASSGSGLWGPRSYEQFF	TGTGCCAGCAGTGGATCCGGGCTTTGGGGCCCTCGCTCCTACGAGCAGTTCTTC
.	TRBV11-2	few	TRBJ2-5	CASSPPSSRPQETQYF	TGTGCCAGCAGCCCGCCTTCGAGCCGCCCTCAAGAGACCCAGTACTTC
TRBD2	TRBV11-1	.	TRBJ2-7	CASSLVSSGSGNEQYF	TGTGCCAGCAGCTTAGTGTCTAGCGGGAGTGGGAATGAGCAGTACTTC
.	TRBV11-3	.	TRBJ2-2	CASSPLGGSFHGRELFF	TGTGCCAGCAGCCCCCTGGGCGGGTCCTTTCACGGGAGGGAGCTGTTTTTT
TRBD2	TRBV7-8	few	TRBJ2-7	CASSLLAGVPEQYF	TGTGCCAGCAGCCTATTAGCGGGAGTTCCCGAGCAGTACTTC
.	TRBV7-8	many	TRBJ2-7	CASSLLPVSADLGEQYF	TGTGCCAGCAGCTTGCTTCCTGTGTCGGCGGACTTGGGCGAGCAGTACTTC
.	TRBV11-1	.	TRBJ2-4	CGSRGVRAENTQYF	TGTGGCAGCAGGGGGGTGAGAGCCGAAAACACGCAGTATTTC
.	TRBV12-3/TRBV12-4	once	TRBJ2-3	CASSFANTGAQYF	TGTGCCAGCAGTTTCGCGAACACCGGGGCGCAGTATTTT
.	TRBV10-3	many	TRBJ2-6	CAIRGDSGANVLTF	TGTGCCATCAGGGGTGACTCTGGGGCCAACGTCCTGACTTTC
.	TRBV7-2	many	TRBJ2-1	CASSPLYGAYNEQFF	TGTGCCAGCAGCCCTTTGTATGGGGCCTACAATGAGCAGTTCTTC
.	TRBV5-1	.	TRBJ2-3	CASSFSGASTDTQYF	TGCGCCAGCAGCTTTAGCGGAGCTAGCACAGATACGCAGTATTTT
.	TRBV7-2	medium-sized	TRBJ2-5	CASSFRGGGRETQYF	TGTGCCAGCAGCTTTCGCGGAGGCGGTCGGGAGACCCAGTACTTC
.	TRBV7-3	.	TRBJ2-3	CAGSAGGGEQETQYF	TGTGCCGGCAGCGCTGGTGGCGGGGAGCAAGAGACCCAGTATTTT
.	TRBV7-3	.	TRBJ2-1	CASSLDASYNEQFF	TGTGCCAGCAGCTTAGATGCCTCCTACAATGAGCAGTTCTTC
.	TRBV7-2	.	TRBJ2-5	CASSFGSREPETQYF	TGTGCCAGCAGCTTCGGGAGCCGAGAGCCAGAGACCCAGTACTTC
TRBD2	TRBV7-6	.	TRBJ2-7	CAGSGGPGGETQYF	TGTGCGGGGAGCGGGGGGCCTGGCGGAGAGACGCAGTACTTC
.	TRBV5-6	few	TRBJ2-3	CASSLGGGGISTDTQYF	TGTGCCAGCAGCTTGGGGGGGGGCGGAATAAGCACAGATACGCAGTATTTT
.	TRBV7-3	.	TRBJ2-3	CASSPAYPGAADTQYF	TGTGCCAGCAGCCCTGCCTACCCAGGGGCGGCAGATACGCAGTATTTT
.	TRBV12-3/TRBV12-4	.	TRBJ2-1	CASSFLRGGEQFF	TGTGCCAGCAGTTTCCTCCGAGGGGGGGAGCAGTTCTTC
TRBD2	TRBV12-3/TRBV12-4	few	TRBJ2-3	CASRGGLAGGADTQYF	TGTGCCAGCAGGGGGGGACTAGCGGGAGGTGCAGATACGCAGTATTTT
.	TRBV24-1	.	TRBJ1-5	CATSETVGPQHF	TGTGCCACCAGCGAGACGGTCGGGCCCCAGCATTTT
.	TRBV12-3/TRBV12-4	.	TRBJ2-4	CASSLGADEGLGKDIQYF	TGTGCCAGCAGTTTGGGGGCGGACGAGGGCCTTGGCAAAGACATTCAGTACTTC
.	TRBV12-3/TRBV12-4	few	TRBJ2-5	CASSFNSWETQYF	TGTGCCAGCAGTTTTAACTCATGGGAGACCCAGTACTTC
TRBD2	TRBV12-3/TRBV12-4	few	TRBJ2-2	CASSRAGETGELFF	TGTGCCAGCAGTAGAGCGGGAGAGACCGGGGAGCTGTTTTTT